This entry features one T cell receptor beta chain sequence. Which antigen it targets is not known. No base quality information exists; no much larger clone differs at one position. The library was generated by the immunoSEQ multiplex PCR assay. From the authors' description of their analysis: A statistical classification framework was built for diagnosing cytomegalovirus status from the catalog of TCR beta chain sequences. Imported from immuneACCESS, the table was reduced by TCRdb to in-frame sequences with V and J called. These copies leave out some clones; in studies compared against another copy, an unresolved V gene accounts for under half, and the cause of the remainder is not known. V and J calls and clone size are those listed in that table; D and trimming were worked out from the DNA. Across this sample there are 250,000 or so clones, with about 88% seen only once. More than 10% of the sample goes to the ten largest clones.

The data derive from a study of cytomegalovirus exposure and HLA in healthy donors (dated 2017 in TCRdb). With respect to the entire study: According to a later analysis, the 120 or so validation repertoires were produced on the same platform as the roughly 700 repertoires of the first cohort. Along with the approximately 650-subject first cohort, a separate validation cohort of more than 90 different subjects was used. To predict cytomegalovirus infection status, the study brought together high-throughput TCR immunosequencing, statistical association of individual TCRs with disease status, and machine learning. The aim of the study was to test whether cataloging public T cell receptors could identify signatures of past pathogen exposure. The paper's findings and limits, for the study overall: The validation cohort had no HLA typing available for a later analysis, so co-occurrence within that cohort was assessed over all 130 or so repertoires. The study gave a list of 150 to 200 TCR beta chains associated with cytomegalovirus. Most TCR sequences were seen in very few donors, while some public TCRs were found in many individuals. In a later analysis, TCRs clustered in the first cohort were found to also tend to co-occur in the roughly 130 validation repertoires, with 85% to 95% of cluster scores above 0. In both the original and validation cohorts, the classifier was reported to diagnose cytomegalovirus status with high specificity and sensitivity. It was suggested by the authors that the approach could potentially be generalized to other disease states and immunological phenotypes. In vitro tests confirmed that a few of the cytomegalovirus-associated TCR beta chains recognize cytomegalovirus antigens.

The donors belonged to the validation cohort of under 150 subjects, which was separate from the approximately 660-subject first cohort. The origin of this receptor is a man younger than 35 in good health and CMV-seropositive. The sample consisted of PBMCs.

The CDR3 region reads CASSALMYSEAFF. The bases read TGTGCCAGCAGTGCTCTCATGTACTCTGAAGCTTTCTTT. This chain joins TRBV27 to TRBJ1-1, with the D gene uncertain. Trimming costs V 5 bases and J 6 bases, and their ends lie 13 bases apart. Reading the germline V gene (reference sequence) gives CDR1 MNHEY and CDR2 SMNVEV. The CDR3 sequence holds 13 residues, the cysteine and phenylalanine included. Only CDR3 DNA is held: 39 bases, read in frame from base 1.